This TCR beta chain came from a study of cytomegalovirus exposure and HLA in healthy donors. Study-level information: Within an early data release were about 85 million unique TCRs drawn from HLA-typed donors.

The CDR3 consists of 17 residues. Germline V gene sequence: CDR1 LGHNA, CDR2 YNFKEQ. The PCR made use of 60 Vbeta and 13 Jbeta primers. Sequenced by immunoSEQ multiplex PCR; TCRdb stores in-frame clones only, minus some. The sample table includes more than 95,000 clones. The sequenced material came from PBMCs. The V call is TRBV4-2, the J call TRBJ2-5, with 8 bases matching TRBD1. The DNA end lines up better with TRBJ2-7; the J call may be wrong. The TCR sequence derives from a man between 18 and 35 years old in good health and CMV-seronegative. CDR3 bases: TGTGCCAGCAGCCTCTACGTCCCGGGACAGGCGATAGACGAGCAGTACTTC. Protein product: CASSLYVPGQAIDEQYF.